This T cell receptor beta chain was observed in a study of shared clonotypes between healthy human individuals. Study as a whole: Donor composition was a couple of women and three men, aged 18 to 49.

The V and J ends lost 4 bases and 6 bases, in that order; junction bases with no gene match: 9. There are 16 residues in the CDR3. Germline V gene data show CDR1 as MGHRA and CDR2 as YSYEKL. Sequencing used immunoSEQ multiplex PCR; TCRdb keeps in-frame clones, though not all of them. This table has 2 million to 2.5 million clones, 85% to 95% appearing once. This chain links TRBV4-1 with TRBJ2-2; 9 positions agree with TRBD2. This TCR was recovered from a man aged 18 to 29 in good health. Some clones in this sample may be carry-over from other donors' samples. Input material: naive CD4+ T cells from PBMCs. The subset was: CD45RA+ positively selected. The DNA for the CDR3 is TGCGCCAGCAGCCTTGGATTAGCGGGAGACCCCGGGGAGCTGTTTTTT. Residues: CASSLGLAGDPGELFF.